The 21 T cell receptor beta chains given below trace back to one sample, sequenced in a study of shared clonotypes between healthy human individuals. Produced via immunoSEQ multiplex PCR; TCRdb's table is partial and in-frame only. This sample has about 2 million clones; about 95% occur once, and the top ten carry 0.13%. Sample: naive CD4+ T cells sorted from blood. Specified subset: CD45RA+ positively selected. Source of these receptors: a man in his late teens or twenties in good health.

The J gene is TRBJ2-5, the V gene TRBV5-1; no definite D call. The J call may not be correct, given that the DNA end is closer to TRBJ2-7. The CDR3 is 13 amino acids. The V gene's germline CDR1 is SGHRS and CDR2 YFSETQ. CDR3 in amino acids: CASSLDARYEQYF. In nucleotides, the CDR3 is TGCGCCAGCAGCTTGGATGCCCGCTACGAGCAGTACTTC.

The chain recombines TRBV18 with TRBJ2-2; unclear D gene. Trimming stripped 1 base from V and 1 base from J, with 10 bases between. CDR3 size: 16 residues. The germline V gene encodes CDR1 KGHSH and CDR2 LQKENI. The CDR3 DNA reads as TGTGCCAGCTCACCACGGGGTAGCCGGAACACCGGGGAGCTGTTTTTT. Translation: CASSPRGSRNTGELFF.

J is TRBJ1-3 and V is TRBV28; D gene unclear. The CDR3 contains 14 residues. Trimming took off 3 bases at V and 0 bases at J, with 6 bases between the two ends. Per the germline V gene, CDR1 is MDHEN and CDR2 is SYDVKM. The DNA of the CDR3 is TGTGCCAGCAGTTTGGTGCGCTCTGGAAACACCATATATTTT. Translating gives CASSLVRSGNTIYF. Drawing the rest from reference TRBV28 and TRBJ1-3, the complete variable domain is DVKVTQSSRYLVKRTGEKVFLECVQDMDHENMFWYRQDPGLGLRLIYFSYDVKMKEKGDIPEGYSVSREKKERFSLILESASTNQTSMYLCASSLVRSGNTIYFGEGSWLTVV.

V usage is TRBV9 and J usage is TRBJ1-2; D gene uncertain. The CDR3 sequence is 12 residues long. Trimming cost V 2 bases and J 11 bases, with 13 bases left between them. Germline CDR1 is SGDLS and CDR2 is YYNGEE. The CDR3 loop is CASSVSNLGYTF. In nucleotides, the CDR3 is TGTGCCAGCAGCGTCTCTAACCTCGGTTACACCTTC.

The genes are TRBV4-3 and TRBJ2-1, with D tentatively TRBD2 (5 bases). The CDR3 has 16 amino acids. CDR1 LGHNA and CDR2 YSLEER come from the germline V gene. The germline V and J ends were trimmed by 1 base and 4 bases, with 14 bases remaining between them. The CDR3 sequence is CASSQALAGPYNEQFF. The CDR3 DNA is TGCGCCAGCAGCCAAGCACTGGCGGGCCCTTACAATGAGCAGTTCTTC.

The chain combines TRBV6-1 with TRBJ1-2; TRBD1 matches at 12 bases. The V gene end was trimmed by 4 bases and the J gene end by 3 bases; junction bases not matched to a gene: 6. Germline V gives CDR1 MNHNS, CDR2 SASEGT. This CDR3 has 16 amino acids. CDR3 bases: TGTGCCAGCAGTGCCGGGACAGGGGGCGGGGACTATGGCTACACCTTC. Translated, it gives CASSAGTGGGDYGYTF.

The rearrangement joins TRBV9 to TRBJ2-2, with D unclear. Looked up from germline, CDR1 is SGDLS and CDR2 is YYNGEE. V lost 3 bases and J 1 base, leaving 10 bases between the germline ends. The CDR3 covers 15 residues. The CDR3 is CASSGLRGNTGELFF. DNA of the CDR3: TGTGCCAGCAGCGGATTAAGAGGGAACACCGGGGAGCTGTTTTTT. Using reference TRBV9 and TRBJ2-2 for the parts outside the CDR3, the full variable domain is DSGVTQTPKHLITATGQRVTLRCSPRSGDLSVYWYQQSLDQGLQFLIQYYNGEERAKGNILERFSAQQFPDLHSELNLSSLELGDSALYFCASSGLRGNTGELFFGEGSRLTVL.

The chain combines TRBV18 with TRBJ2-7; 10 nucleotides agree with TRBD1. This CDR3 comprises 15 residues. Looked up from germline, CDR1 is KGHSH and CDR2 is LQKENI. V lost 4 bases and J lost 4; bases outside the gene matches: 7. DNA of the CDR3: TGTGCCAGCTCACAGGGACAGGGGTTTTCGTACGAGCAGTACTTC. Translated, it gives CASSQGQGFSYEQYF.

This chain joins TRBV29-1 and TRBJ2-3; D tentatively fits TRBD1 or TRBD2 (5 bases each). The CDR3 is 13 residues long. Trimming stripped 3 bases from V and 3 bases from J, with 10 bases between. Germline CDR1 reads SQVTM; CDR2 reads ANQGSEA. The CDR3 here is CSVDFEGTDTQYF. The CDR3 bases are TGCAGCGTTGATTTCGAGGGGACAGATACGCAGTATTTT.

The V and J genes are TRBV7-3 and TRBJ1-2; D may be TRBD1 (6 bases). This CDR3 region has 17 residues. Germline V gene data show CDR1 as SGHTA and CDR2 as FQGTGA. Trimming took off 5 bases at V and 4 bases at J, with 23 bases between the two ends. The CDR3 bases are TGTGCCAGCAGCCCCTATGACAGGAAGGAGGCGTTCTATGGCTACACCTTC. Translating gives CASSPYDRKEAFYGYTF.

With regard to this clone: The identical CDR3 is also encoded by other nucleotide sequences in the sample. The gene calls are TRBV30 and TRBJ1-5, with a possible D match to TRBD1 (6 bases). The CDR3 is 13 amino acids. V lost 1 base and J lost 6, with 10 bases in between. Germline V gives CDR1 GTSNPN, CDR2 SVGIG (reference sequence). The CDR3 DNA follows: TGTGCCTGGAGTGAACAGGGAGGTCAGCCCCAGCATTTT. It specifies CAWSEQGGQPQHF. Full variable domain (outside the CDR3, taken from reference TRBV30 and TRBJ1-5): SQTIHQWPATLVQPVGSPLSLECTVEGTSNPNLYWYRQAAGRGLQLLFYSVGIGQISSEVPQNLSASRPQDRQFILSSKKLLLSDSGFYLCAWSEQGGQPQHFGDGTRLSIL.

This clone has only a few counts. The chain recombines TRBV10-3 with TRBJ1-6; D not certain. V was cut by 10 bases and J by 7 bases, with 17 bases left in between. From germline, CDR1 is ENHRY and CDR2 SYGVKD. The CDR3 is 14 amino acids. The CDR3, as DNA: TGTGCCAGTAGTCTCACAGAGGGAAATTCACCCCTCCACTTT. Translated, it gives CASSLTEGNSPLHF.

DNA for the CDR3: TGTGCCAGTGGACAGGGGGCAACGAACACTGAAGCTTTCTTT. Residues: CASGQGATNTEAFF. V gene TRBV2 combines with J gene TRBJ1-1, with 11 bases that match TRBD1. This CDR3 is built from 14 residues. The V and J ends lost 9 bases and 1 base, in that order; junction bases with no gene match: 4. In germline, CDR1 is SNHLY, CDR2 FYNNEI.

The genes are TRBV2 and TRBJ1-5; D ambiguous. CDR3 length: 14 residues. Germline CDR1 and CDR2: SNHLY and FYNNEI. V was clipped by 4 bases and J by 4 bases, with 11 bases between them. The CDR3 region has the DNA TGTGCCAGCAGTGGCCAGTTGACTAATCAGCCCCAGCATTTT. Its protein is CASSGQLTNQPQHF.

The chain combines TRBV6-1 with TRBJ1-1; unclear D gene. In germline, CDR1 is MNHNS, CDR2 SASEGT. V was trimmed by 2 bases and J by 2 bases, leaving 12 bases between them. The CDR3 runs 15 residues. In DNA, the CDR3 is TGTGCCAGCAGTGAATTGGGATTGATTAACACTGAAGCTTTCTTT. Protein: CASSELGLINTEAFF.

CDR3 sequence reads: CASSDTELVTEQFF. The CDR3 DNA reads TGTGCCAGCAGTGACACAGAACTAGTCACTGAGCAGTTCTTC. This rearrangement joins TRBV6-4 to TRBJ2-1, with a tentative D call TRBD2 (5 bases). Germline CDR1 is MRHNA and CDR2 is SNTAGT. The CDR3 spans 14 residues. Trimming took off 2 bases at V and 9 bases at J, with 14 bases between the two ends.

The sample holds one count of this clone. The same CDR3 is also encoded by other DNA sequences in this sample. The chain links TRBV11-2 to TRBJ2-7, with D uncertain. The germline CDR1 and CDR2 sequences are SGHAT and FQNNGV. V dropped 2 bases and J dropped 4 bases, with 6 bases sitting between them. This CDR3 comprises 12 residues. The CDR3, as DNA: TGTGCCAGCAGCTTATACGGGTACGAGCAGTACTTC. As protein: CASSLYGYEQYF.

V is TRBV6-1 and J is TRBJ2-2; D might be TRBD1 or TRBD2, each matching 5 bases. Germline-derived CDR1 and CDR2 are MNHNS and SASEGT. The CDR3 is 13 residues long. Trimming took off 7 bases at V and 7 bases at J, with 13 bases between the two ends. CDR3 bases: TGTGCCAGCACAAGACGGGACCACGGGGAGCTGTTTTTT. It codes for CASTRRDHGELFF.

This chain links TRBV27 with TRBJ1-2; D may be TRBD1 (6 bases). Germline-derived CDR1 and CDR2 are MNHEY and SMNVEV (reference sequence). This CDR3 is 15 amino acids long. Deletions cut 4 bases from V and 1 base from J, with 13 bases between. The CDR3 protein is CASSSQDSYNYGYTF. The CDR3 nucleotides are TGTGCCAGCAGTTCCCAGGACAGCTATAACTATGGCTACACCTTC.

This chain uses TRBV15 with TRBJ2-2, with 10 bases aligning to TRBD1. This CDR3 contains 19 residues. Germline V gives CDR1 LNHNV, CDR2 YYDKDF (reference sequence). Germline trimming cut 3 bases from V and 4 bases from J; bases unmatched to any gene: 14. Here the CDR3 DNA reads TGTGCCACCAGCAGCCGCCGGGACAGGGGATTTTATTTCACCGGGGAGCTGTTTTTT. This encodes CATSSRRDRGFYFTGELFF.

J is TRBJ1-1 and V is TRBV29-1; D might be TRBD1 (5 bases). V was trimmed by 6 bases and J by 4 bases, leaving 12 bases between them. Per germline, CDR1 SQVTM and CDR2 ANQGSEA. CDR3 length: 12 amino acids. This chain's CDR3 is CSVTGGVTEAFF. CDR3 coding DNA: TGCAGCGTAACGGGAGGGGTCACTGAAGCTTTCTTT. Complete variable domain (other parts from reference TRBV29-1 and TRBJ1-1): SAVISQKPSRDICQRGTSLTIQCQVDSQVTMMFWYRQQPGQSLTLIATANQGSEATYESGFVIDKFPISRPNLTFSTLTVSNMSPEDSSIYLCSVTGGVTEAFFGQGTRLTVV.